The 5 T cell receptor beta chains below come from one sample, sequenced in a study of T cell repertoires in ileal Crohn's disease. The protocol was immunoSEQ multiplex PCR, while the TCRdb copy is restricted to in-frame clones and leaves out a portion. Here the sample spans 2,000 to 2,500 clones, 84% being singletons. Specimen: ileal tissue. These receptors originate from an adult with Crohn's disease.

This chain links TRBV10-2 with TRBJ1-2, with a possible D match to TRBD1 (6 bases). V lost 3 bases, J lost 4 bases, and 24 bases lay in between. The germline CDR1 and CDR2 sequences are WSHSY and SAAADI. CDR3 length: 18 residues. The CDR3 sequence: CASSDPGTISDLFYGYTF. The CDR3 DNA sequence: TGCGCCAGCAGTGACCCCGGGACAATATCAGACCTGTTCTATGGCTACACCTTC.

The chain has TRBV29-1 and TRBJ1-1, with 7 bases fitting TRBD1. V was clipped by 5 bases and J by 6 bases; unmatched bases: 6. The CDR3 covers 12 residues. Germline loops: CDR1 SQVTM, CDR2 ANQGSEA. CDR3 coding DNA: TGCAGCGTTCGACAGGGAAGGGCTGAAGCTTTCTTT. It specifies CSVRQGRAEAFF.

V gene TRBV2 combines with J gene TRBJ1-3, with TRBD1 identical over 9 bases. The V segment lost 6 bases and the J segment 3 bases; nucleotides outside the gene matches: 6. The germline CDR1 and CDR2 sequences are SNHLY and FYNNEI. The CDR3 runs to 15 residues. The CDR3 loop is CASSPQGAIGNTIYF. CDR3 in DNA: TGTGCCAGCAGCCCACAGGGGGCAATTGGAAACACCATATATTTT.

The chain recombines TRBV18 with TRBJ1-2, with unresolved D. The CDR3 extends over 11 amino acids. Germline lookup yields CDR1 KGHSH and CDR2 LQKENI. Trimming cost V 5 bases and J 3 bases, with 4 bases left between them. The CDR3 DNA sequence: TGTGCCAGCTCATCCGACTATGGCTACACCTTC. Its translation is CASSSDYGYTF. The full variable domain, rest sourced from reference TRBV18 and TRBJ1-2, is NAGVMQNPRHLVRRRGQEARLRCSPMKGHSHVYWYRQLPEEGLKFMVYLQKENIIDESGMPKERFSAEFPKEGPSILRIQQVVRGDSAAYFCASSSDYGYTFGSGTRLTVV.

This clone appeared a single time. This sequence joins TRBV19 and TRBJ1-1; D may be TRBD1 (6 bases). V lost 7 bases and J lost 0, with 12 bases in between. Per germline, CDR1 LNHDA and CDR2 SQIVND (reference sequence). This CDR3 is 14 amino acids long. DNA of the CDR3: TGTGCCAGTACGGATCCAGGGGTGAACACTGAAGCTTTCTTT. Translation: CASTDPGVNTEAFF. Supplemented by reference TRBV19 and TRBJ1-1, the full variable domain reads DGGITQSPKYLFRKEGQNVTLSCEQNLNHDAMYWYRQDPGQGLRLIYYSQIVNDFQKGDIAEGYSVSREKKESFPLTVTSAQKNPTAFYLCASTDPGVNTEAFFGQGTRLTVV.